These 4 T cell receptor beta chains were all obtained from the same sample, sequenced in a study of T cell responses to AZD1222 COVID-19 vaccine. Only in-frame clones appear in the TCRdb table, and some are missing; sequencing was by immunoSEQ multiplex PCR. The data contain about 170,000 clones, roughly 87% of them singletons. The specimen comprised peripheral blood, sampled on day 0 of AZD1222 vaccination. The origin of the receptors is an adult in good health.

The chain recombines TRBV5-8 with TRBJ2-7; no firm D call. The V end lost 1 base, the J end lost 3 bases, and 11 bases lay between the germline ends. This CDR3 contains 14 residues. Germline-derived CDR1 and CDR2 are SGHTS and YDEGEE. The CDR3 is CASSLRRTHYEQYF. The CDR3 nucleotides are TGTGCCAGCAGCTTGAGGCGGACCCACTACGAGCAGTACTTC. Together with reference TRBV5-8 and TRBJ2-7, the CDR3 gives the full variable domain: EAGVTQSPTHLIKTRGQQATLRCSPISGHTSVYWYQQALGLGLQFLLWYDEGEERNRGNFPPRFSGRQFPNYSSELNVNALELEDSALYLCASSLRRTHYEQYFGPGTRLTVT.

The chain combines TRBV5-8 with TRBJ1-1; D is unresolved. CDR3 length equals 13 residues. Germline CDR1 is SGHTS and CDR2 is YDEGEE. Trimming took 4 bases from V and 9 from J, leaving 16 bases between them. Here the CDR3 DNA reads TGTGCCAGCAGCCGGGGTCGCCTACCACAAGCTTTCTTT. Its translation is CASSRGRLPQAFF. Full variable domain (outside the CDR3, taken from reference TRBV5-8 and TRBJ1-1): EAGVTQSPTHLIKTRGQQATLRCSPISGHTSVYWYQQALGLGLQFLLWYDEGEERNRGNFPPRFSGRQFPNYSSELNVNALELEDSALYLCASSRGRLPQAFFGQGTRLTVV.

Only one count was recorded for this clone. The V gene is TRBV20-1, the J gene TRBJ2-7, with 9 bases fitting TRBD1. V dropped 3 bases and J dropped 2; count of bases not matched to a gene: 20. CDR1 DFQATT and CDR2 SNEGSKA come from the germline V gene (reference sequence). The CDR3 is 19 residues long. The DNA for the CDR3 is TGCAGTGCTAGTGGGGGACAGGGTCCAGCTCCCTTCGGGGCCTACGAGCAGTACTTC. Translated: CSASGGQGPAPFGAYEQYF.

V gene TRBV10-3 combines with J gene TRBJ1-1; TRBD1 matches at 8 bases. Germline CDR1 ENHRY, CDR2 SYGVKD. V shed 4 bases and J 1 base; nucleotides not matched to a gene: 8. CDR3 size: 16 residues. CDR3 sequence reads: CAISAIRTGKNTEAFF. In DNA, the CDR3 is TGTGCCATCAGTGCGATTAGGACAGGGAAGAACACTGAAGCTTTCTTT.